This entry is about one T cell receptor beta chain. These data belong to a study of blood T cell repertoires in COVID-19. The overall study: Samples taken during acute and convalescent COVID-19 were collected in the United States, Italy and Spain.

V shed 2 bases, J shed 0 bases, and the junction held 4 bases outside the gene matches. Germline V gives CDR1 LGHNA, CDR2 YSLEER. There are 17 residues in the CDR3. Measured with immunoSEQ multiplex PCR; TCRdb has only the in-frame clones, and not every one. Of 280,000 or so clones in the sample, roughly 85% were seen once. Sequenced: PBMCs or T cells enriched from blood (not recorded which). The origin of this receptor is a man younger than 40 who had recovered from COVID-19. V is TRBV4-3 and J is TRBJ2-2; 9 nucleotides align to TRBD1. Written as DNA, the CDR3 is TGCGCCAGCAGCCAATACCGACAGGGGGCGAACACCGGGGAGCTGTTTTTT. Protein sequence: CASSQYRQGANTGELFF.